This T cell receptor (beta chain) is from a study of OX40 agonist ivuxolimab in advanced cancers. The wider study: Patients treated during dose escalation were battling hepatocellular carcinoma, melanoma, renal cell or head and neck cancer. General observations from the study: Not determined was the antigen specificity of the expanded peripheral T cells. Relatively little clonal expansion, among the lowest observed, appeared in partial responders at 0.1-3.0 mg/kg. Some of the nonresponding patients also showed low levels of normalized T-cell clonal expansion.

Method: immunoSEQ multiplex PCR; TCRdb's copy keeps in-frame clones and lacks some. The sample comprises 55,000 to 75,000 clones, about 90% of which are singletons, and about 1.3% rests with the top ten. As to this clone: Its antigen is currently unknown.

The CDR3 length is 14 residues. Trimming cost V 5 bases and J 10 bases; bases outside gene matches: 11. Looked up from germline, CDR1 is SGHNT and CDR2 is YYREEE (reference sequence). V is TRBV5-4 and J is TRBJ1-3; 8 bases fit TRBD1. The sample consisted of CD4+ or CD8+ T cells sorted from blood, taken in a trial of the OX40 agonist ivuxolimab. The sequence came from an adult with an advanced solid tumor such as melanoma, head and neck, liver or kidney cancer. Written as DNA, the CDR3 is TGTGCCAGCAGGGAGGACAGGGCTCCGGGGACCATATATTTT. This codes for CASREDRAPGTIYF.